Sequencing of this T cell receptor beta chain was carried out in a study of blood T cell repertoires in COVID-19. V was pared by 3 bases and J by 0 bases, with 15 bases between. Germline CDR1 MNHEY, CDR2 SMNVEV (reference sequence). The CDR3 is made up of 18 amino acids. Profiled with immunoSEQ multiplex PCR; TCRdb holds only in-frame clones, not every one. The table records hundreds of thousands of clones, roughly 84% of them present only once. The receptor's source is a woman aged 25-40 years who had recovered from COVID-19. Sequenced: PBMCs or T cells enriched from blood (not recorded which). The chain combines TRBV27 with TRBJ1-6, with D unresolved. The CDR3 sequence is CASSLEPGLSSYNSPLHF. The CDR3 DNA reads as TGTGCCAGCAGTTTGGAACCAGGTTTAAGCTCCTATAATTCACCCCTCCACTTT.